This T cell receptor beta chain was recorded in a study of blood T cell repertoires in COVID-19. The study recruited people aged 18 to 89 years across approximately 24 US areas. Per the original methods: Reference gene primer amplification gave nucleated cell count estimates. Only in-frame clones appear in the TCRdb table, and some are missing; sequencing was by immunoSEQ multiplex PCR. Clonal size and the V and J genes are those of that table, whereas D and trimming came from the DNA. The data hold 150,000 to 200,000 clones, with 75% to 85% observed a single time. Sequencing was carried out using PBMCs or T cells enriched from blood (not recorded which). This clonotype was sampled from a man aged 35 to 55 who had recovered from COVID-19.

The CDR3 DNA is TGTGCCAGCAGCTTTAGCGGGGGGGGCGCGCAGCCCCAGCATTTT. Encoded protein: CASSFSGGGAQPQHF. The chain joins TRBV2 to TRBJ1-5; D possibly corresponds to TRBD1 (6 bases). V was trimmed by 6 bases and J by 7 bases, leaving 19 bases between them. CDR1 is SNHLY, CDR2 FYNNEI, per germline. The CDR3 covers 15 residues.